This is a list of T cell receptor beta chains from one sample in a study of early T cells in non-severe SARS-CoV-2 infection. From the 5' RACE reads, TCRdb called clonotypes with MiXCR, one entry per CDR3 protein. The sample yields under 85,000 distinct CDR3 sequences, about 12% seen once. Sequenced input: whole blood. These receptors all stem from an adult who was a healthcare worker with PCR-confirmed SARS-CoV-2 infection or an uninfected control (not recorded which). Each CDR3 is given with its conserved first and last residue. D genes are given only for firm matches. Clone size appears in some rows only: once, few, many, or a class for an expanded clone.

TRBV7-8,-,TRBJ1-2,-,CASSSLGRLEGYTF,TGTGCCAGCAGTTCTCTTGGCAGGTTGGAAGGCTACACCTTC
TRBV2,many,TRBJ1-1,-,CASTLGEVGEAFF,TGTGCCAGCACCCTAGGGGAAGTGGGTGAAGCTTTCTTT
TRBV7-8,many,TRBJ2-1,-,CASSETSNNEQFF,TGTGCCAGCAGCGAGACGAGCAACAATGAGCAGTTCTTC
TRBV20-1,-,TRBJ1-4,-,CSARGRGEKLFF,TGCAGTGCCCGGGGGCGAGGGGAAAAACTGTTTTTT
TRBV11-2,many,TRBJ2-5,-,CASSTGRWQETQYF,TGTGCCAGCAGCACGGGGCGCTGGCAAGAGACCCAGTACTTC
TRBV7-8,-,TRBJ1-5,-,CASSLGAQLNQPQHF,TGTGCCAGCAGCTTAGGGGCCCAGCTAAATCAGCCCCAGCATTTT
TRBV10-3,few,TRBJ2-3,TRBD2,CAISVLAGSTDTQYF,TGTGCCATCAGTGTCCTAGCGGGGAGCACAGATACGCAGTATTTT
TRBV25-1,many,TRBJ1-1,TRBD1,CASSEVGQGTMNTEAFF,TGTGCCAGCAGTGAAGTGGGACAGGGGACAATGAACACTGAAGCTTTCTTT
TRBV7-2,few,TRBJ2-7,-,CASSLARSYEQYF,TGTGCCAGCAGCTTAGCCCGGTCCTACGAGCAGTACTTC
TRBV28,-,TRBJ1-4,TRBD1,CASSPLPGQVREKLFF,TGTGCCAGCAGTCCCCTCCCGGGACAGGTTAGAGAAAAACTGTTTTTT
TRBV20-1,-,TRBJ1-1,-,CSVTTGRLEAFF,TGCAGTGTCACAACCGGCAGACTTGAAGCTTTCTTT